This T cell receptor (beta chain) was captured by sequencing in a study of type 1 regulatory T cells. At the level of the study: An in vitro protocol generated T-allo10, a Tr1-enriched, alloantigen-specific CD4 T cell product.

Per the germline V gene, CDR1 is LGHDT and CDR2 is YNNKEL (reference sequence). V lost 4 bases, J lost 5 bases, and 6 bases stayed unmatched. The CDR3 loop spans 14 amino acids. T-allo10 cells from the graft donor were described as anergic, host-alloantigen-specific, and alloantigen-specific suppressors. For this clonotype: Its antigen is not identified.

Using its own MiXCR run on the reads, TCRdb lists one record per CDR3 protein. The sample has about 68,000 distinct CDR3 sequences, about 60% seen once. This receptor was obtained from a human donor in good health. Sequenced sample: cultured T cells, either the whole culture or a sorted T cell fraction (not recorded which). Subset meaning: Tr1-enriched cell product generated in vitro against host alloantigens. The chain has TRBV3-1 and TRBJ2-7; the match to TRBD2 covers 9 bases. CDR3 sequence (DNA): TGTGCCAGCAGCCGGCGGGAGGGCCTGGACGAGCAGTACTTC. It is translated as CASSRREGLDEQYF.